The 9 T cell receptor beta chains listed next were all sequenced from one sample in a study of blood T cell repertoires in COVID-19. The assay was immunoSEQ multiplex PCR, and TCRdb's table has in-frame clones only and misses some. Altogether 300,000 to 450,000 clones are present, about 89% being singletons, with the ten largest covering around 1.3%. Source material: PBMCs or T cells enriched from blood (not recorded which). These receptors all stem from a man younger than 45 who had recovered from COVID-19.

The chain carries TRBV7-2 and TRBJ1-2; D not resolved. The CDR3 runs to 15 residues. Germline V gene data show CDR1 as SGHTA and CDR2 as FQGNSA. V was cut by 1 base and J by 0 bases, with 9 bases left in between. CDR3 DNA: TGTGCCAGCAGCTTAGAGCGGGGAGCTAACTATGGCTACACCTTC. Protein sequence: CASSLERGANYGYTF.

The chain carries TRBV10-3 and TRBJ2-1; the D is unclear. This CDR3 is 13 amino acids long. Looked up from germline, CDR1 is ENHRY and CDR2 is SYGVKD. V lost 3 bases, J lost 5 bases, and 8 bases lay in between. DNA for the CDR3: TGTGCCATCAGTGAACGGAGCAACAATGAGCAGTTCTTC. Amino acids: CAISERSNNEQFF.

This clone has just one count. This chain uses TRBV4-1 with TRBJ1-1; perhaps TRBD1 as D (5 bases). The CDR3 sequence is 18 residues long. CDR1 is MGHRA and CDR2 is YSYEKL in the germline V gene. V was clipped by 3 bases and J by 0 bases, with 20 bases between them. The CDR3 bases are TGCGCCAGCAGCCACCCTTCCCCCCTGGCCAGGGTGAACACTGAAGCTTTCTTT. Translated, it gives CASSHPSPLARVNTEAFF.

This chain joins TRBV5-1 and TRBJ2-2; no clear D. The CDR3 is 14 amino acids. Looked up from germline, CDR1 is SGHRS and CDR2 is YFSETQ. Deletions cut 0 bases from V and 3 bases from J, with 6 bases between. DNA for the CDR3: TGCGCCAGCAGCTTGGTCGGGTACACCGGGGAGCTGTTTTTT. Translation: CASSLVGYTGELFF.

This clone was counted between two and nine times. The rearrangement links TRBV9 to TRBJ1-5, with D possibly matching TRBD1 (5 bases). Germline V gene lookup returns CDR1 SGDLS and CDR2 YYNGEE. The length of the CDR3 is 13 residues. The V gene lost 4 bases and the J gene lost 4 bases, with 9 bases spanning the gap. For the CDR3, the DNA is TGTGCCAGCAGCCGGGAGGGGAATCAGCCCCAGCATTTT. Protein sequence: CASSREGNQPQHF.

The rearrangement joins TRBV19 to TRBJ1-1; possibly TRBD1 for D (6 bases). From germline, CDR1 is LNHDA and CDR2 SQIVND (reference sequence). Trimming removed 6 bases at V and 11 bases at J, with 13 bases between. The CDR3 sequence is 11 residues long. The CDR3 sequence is CASRTGSWAFF. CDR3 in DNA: TGTGCCAGTAGGACAGGCTCGTGGGCTTTCTTT.

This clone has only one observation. CDR3 sequence reads: CASRPGQDLTRQNSPLHF. CDR3 sequence (DNA): TGCGCCAGCAGACCGGGACAGGATTTAACTAGGCAGAATTCACCCCTCCACTTT. The J gene is TRBJ1-6, the V gene TRBV23-1; 8 bases map to TRBD1. TRBV23-1 is reported as an ORF; its role is uncertain. CDR3 size: 18 residues. With 6 bases clipped from V and 7 bases from J, the junction kept 17 bases outside the gene matches.

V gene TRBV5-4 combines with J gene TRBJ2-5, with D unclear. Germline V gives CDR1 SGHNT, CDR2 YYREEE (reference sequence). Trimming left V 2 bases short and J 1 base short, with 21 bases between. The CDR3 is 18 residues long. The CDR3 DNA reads TGTGCCAGCAGCTTAAACGTTCCGTTCACAGATACCCAAGAGACCCAGTACTTC. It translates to CASSLNVPFTDTQETQYF.

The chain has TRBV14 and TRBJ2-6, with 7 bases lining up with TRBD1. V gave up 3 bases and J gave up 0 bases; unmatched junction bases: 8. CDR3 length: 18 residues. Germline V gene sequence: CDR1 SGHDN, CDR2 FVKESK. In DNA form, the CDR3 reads TGTGCCAGCAGCCATCTCCCGGGACAGAACTCTGGGGCCAACGTCCTGACTTTC. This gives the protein CASSHLPGQNSGANVLTF.